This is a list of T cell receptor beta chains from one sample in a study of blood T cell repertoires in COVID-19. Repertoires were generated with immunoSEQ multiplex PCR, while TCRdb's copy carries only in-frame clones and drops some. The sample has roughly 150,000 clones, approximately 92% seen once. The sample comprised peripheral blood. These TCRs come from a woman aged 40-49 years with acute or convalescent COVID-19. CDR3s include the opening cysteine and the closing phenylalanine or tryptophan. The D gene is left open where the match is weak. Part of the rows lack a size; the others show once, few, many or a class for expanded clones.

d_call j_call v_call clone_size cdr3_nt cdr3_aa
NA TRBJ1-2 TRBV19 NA TGTGCCAGTAGCGTGACAGGCTATGGCTACACCTTC CASSVTGYGYTF
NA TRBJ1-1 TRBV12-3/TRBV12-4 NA TGTGCCAGCAGTTTCCGTCTTAACACTGAAGCTTTCTTT CASSFRLNTEAFF
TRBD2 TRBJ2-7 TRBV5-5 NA TGTGCCAGTGTCTATAGCGGGGGATCCTACGAGCAGTACTTC CASVYSGGSYEQYF
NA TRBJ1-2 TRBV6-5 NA TGTGCCAGCAGTTACTCGGACAGTAACTATGGCTACACCTTC CASSYSDSNYGYTF
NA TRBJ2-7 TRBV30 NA TGTGCCTGGAGTGGGGGGGTCCACGAGCAGTACTTC CAWSGGVHEQYF
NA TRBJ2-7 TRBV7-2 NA TGTGCCAGCAGCTTAGGCGTGGGGCGGGGCTCCTACGAGCAGTACTTC CASSLGVGRGSYEQYF
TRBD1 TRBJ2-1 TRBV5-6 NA TGTGCCAGCAGCGAATTGGGACAGGCAGTACCTGTAGGGAATGAGCAGTTCTTC CASSELGQAVPVGNEQFF
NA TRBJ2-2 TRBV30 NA TGTGCCTGGAGAGCGGCCGGGGAGCTGTTTTTT CAWRAAGELFF
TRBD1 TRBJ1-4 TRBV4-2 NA TGTGCCAGCAGCCAAAGACAGGGGGCGCAAGAAAAACTGTTTTTT CASSQRQGAQEKLFF
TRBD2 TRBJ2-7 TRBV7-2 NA TGTGCCAGCAGCTTAATCGCGGGAGAAGGCGAGCAGTACTTC CASSLIAGEGEQYF
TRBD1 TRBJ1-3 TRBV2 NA TGTGCCAGCATCCCCCTAGGGACAGATGGAAACACCATATATTTT CASIPLGTDGNTIYF
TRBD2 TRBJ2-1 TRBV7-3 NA TGTGCCAGCAGCTTACCCCAGCGGGGGGGGACGTACAATGAGCAGTTCTTC CASSLPQRGGTYNEQFF
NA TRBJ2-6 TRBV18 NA TGTGCCAGCTCACCAGCGAGCTCTGGGGCCAACGTCCTGACTTTC CASSPASSGANVLTF
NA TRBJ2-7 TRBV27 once TGTGCCAGCAGTTCCTTCGACAGGGAGGTAGAGCAGTACTTC CASSSFDREVEQYF
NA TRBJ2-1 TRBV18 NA TGTGCCAGCTCACCAAGTGGGGCAGACAATGAGCAGTTCTTC CASSPSGADNEQFF
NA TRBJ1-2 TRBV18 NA TGTGCCAGCTCAGCGGAGGACAGAGTTGGCTACACCTTC CASSAEDRVGYTF
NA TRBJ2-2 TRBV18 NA TGTGCCAGCTCATCACCTCCTGAGGGCGCCGGGGAGCTGTTTTTT CASSSPPEGAGELFF
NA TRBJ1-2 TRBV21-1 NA TGTGCCAGCAGCAAAGAACAGGGGCCAGCTAACTATGGCTACACCTTC CASSKEQGPANYGYTF
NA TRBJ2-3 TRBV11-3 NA TGTGCCAGCAGCTCCAACACAGATACGCAGTATTTT CASSSNTDTQYF
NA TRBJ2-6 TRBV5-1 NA TGCGCCAGCAGCCCGTCAGGGTCTGGGGCCAACGTCCTGACTTTC CASSPSGSGANVLTF
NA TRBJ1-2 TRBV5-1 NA TGCGCCAGCAGCTTGGCCAGAGACATTAACTATGGCTACACCTTC CASSLARDINYGYTF
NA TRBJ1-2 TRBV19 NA TGTGCCAGTAGTGCACAGGGCGGAGGAGATGGCTACACCTTC CASSAQGGGDGYTF
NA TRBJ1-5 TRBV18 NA TGTGCCAGCTCAAATTGGTCGGGGATCAATCAGCCCCAGCATTTT CASSNWSGINQPQHF
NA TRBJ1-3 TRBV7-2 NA TGTGCCAGCAGCCAAGATCAGGGGAACGGAAACACCATATATTTT CASSQDQGNGNTIYF
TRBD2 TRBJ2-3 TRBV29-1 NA TGCAGCGTTTTTCTGGGGACAGGCCAGACTAGCGGGAGGGGGTATACGCAGTATTTT CSVFLGTGQTSGRGYTQYF
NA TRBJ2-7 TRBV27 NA TGTGCCAGCAGTCCCCTTTTAACAGGGTGGGGGCTCGAGCAGTACTTC CASSPLLTGWGLEQYF
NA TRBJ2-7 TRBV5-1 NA TGCGCCAGCAGCCCGGGACTTGACTACGAGCAGTACTTC CASSPGLDYEQYF
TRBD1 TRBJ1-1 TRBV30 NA TGTGCCTGGAGTGACAGGGGGCGTAGAACTGAAGCTTTCTTT CAWSDRGRRTEAFF
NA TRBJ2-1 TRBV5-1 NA TGCGCCAGCAGCACGAACAGGGTCGATGAGCAGTTCTTC CASSTNRVDEQFF
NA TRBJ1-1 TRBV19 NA TGTGCCAGTAGTATAGCTAGGGGTACGAACACTGAAGCTTTCTTT CASSIARGTNTEAFF
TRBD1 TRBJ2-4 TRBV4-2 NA TGTGCCAGCAGCCAAGAGTTTACCGGGACAGCGATAAACATTCAGTACTTC CASSQEFTGTAINIQYF
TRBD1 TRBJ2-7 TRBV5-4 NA TGTGCCAGCAGCTTGGATCCAGGGGGCTACGAGCAGTACTTC CASSLDPGGYEQYF
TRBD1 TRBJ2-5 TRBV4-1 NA TGCGCCAGCAGCCAAGATTCCGTCAGGGGGCGAGAGACCCAGTACTTC CASSQDSVRGRETQYF
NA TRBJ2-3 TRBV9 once TGTGCCAGCAACGTAGAGTCGAGCCCCACAGATACGCAGTATTTT CASNVESSPTDTQYF
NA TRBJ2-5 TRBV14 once TGTGCCAGCAGCCAAGGGACATTCGCTTTCCAAGAGACCCAGTACTTC CASSQGTFAFQETQYF
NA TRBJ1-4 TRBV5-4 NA TGTGCCAGCAGCTTGGACAGGGCAGATGAAAAACTGTTTTTT CASSLDRADEKLFF
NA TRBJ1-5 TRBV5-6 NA TGTGCCAGCAGCTTGTATAGAGTCAGCAATCAGCCCCAGCATTTT CASSLYRVSNQPQHF
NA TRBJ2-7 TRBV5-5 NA TGTGCCAGCAGCCGCGAGGCCATAGCGGAGTCCTACGAGCAGTACTTC CASSREAIAESYEQYF
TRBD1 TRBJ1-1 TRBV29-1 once TGCAGCGTTGACAAGGCACAGGGGATCAGTGAAGCTTTCTTT CSVDKAQGISEAFF
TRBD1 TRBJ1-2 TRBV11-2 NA TGTGCCAGCAGCCGAGGACAGGGGAACTATGGCTACACCTTC CASSRGQGNYGYTF
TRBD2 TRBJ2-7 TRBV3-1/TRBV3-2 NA TGTGCCAGCAGCCGCGGGCGCGGACTAGCGGCCTACGAGCAGTACTTC CASSRGRGLAAYEQYF
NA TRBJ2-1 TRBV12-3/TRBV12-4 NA TGTGCCAGCAGGCGCTACAATGAGCAGTTCTTC CASRRYNEQFF
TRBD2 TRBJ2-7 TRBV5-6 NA TGTGCCAGCAGCCCCGGGGGGGCCTACGAGCAGTACTTC CASSPGGAYEQYF
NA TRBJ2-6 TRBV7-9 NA TGTGCCAGCAGCTTGGGCAGTGGCCTTTCTGGGGCCAACGTCCTGACTTTC CASSLGSGLSGANVLTF
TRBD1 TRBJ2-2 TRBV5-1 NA TGCGCCAGCAGCTTGGACAGGGGGCAATTCGGGGAGCTGTTTTTT CASSLDRGQFGELFF
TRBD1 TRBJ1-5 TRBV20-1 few TGCAGTGCTAGTGCAATGGACAGGGGGCTTAGCAATCAGCCCCAGCATTTT CSASAMDRGLSNQPQHF
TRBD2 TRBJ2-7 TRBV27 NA TGTGCCAGCAGTTTATCGTGGACTAGCGGGGGGGATTTCGTCACGAGCAGGAAAGCCGAGCAGTACTTC CASSLSWTSGGDFVTSRKAEQYF
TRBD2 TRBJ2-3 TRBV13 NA TGTGCCACGTACCATAGCGGGAGGACAGATACGCAGTATTTT CATYHSGRTDTQYF